The entry below describes one T cell receptor beta chain. Its specificity is not known. The people who gave samples were healthy Caucasians from Russia, aged roughly 6 to 90. This sample was taken from a study of blood T cells in healthy people across ages. General observations from the study: Long-lived donors had more naive CD4+ cells and higher diversity than aged donors.

Primed by a sample-barcoded 5' primer and a J-beta primer mix, a second PCR proceeded for 7 to 11 cycles. From the 5' RACE reads, TCRdb called clonotypes with MiXCR, one entry per CDR3 protein. The profile shows under 1,100,000 distinct CDR3 sequences, about 23% of them singletons. The germline V and J ends were trimmed by 4 bases and 2 bases, with 7 bases remaining between them. Per germline, CDR1 LGHDT and CDR2 YNNKEL (reference sequence). The CDR3 runs 13 residues. The same sample was also studied in work on T cells of mothers and their children. That study reports: Evidence of persistent microchimeric T cell clones was absent.

This receptor was obtained from a girl aged 2 to 10 in good health. This rearrangement joins TRBV3-1 to TRBJ2-3; D unresolved. The specimen sequenced was blood. Here the CDR3 reads CASSPRNTDTQYF. The CDR3 region has the DNA TGTGCCAGCAGCCCGCGGAACACAGATACGCAGTATTTT.